These 10 T cell receptor beta chains originate from one sample sequenced in a study of T cells after posttransplantation cyclophosphamide. Assay: immunoSEQ multiplex PCR; the TCRdb copy retains only in-frame clones and omits some. There are about 30,000 clones in the sample, none observed a single time. The sample taken for sequencing was PBMCs. The receptors stem from a woman in her twenties or thirties in good health and a related stem cell transplant donor.

At least ten counts were recorded for this clone. The chain links TRBV4-3 to TRBJ1-3; D call uncertain. The CDR3 length is 15 residues. V dropped 1 base and J dropped 0 bases, with 7 bases sitting between them. The germline V gene has CDR1 LGHNA and CDR2 YSLEER. As DNA, the CDR3 is TGCGCCAGCAGCCAAGGTAGCAGCTCTGGAAACACCATATATTTT. Residues: CASSQGSSSGNTIYF.

This clone was observed at least ten times. The chain carries TRBV4-3 and TRBJ2-3; 8 bases align to TRBD1. The J segment lost 2 bases and the V segment lost 1 base, leaving 2 bases of the junction unmatched. Germline values: CDR1 LGHNA, CDR2 YSLEER. The CDR3 is made up of 15 amino acids. The CDR3 reads CASSQVDRDTDTQYF. Here the CDR3 DNA reads TGCGCCAGCAGCCAAGTGGACAGGGACACAGATACGCAGTATTTT.

This clone was recorded at least ten times. The rearrangement links TRBV28 to TRBJ1-4, with a possible D match to TRBD1 (5 bases). Germline V lookup: CDR1 MDHEN, CDR2 SYDVKM. The CDR3 contains 15 residues. The V end lost 5 bases, the J end lost 8 bases, and 18 bases lay between the germline ends. The CDR3 protein is CASSHQSRGEEKLFF. The CDR3 nucleotides are TGTGCCAGCAGTCACCAGTCGCGGGGCGAAGAAAAACTGTTTTTT.

At least ten counts were recorded for this clone. This chain joins TRBV24-1 and TRBJ2-1; D might be TRBD2 (7 bases). CDR3 length: 17 residues. The germline gives CDR1 KGHDR, CDR2 SFDVKD. V was pared by 3 bases and J by 0 bases, with 14 bases between. The CDR3 is CATSDVRGADSYNEQFF. The CDR3 nucleotides are TGTGCCACCAGTGATGTCCGGGGGGCCGACTCCTACAATGAGCAGTTCTTC.

Many counts were recorded for this clone. The chain links TRBV6-6 to TRBJ2-7; TRBD2 matches at 10 bases. This CDR3 has 15 residues. Germline loops: CDR1 MNHNY, CDR2 SVGAGI (reference sequence). With V trimmed by 6 bases and J by 3 bases, 8 bases remained unmatched. In nucleotides, the CDR3 is TGTGCCAGCAGACAAACTAGCGGGGAGAACTACGAGCAGTACTTC. This encodes CASRQTSGENYEQYF.

This clone came up many times. This rearrangement joins TRBV7-8 to TRBJ1-3; D not resolved. Trimming removed 4 bases from V and 4 bases from J, with 5 bases in between. The germline V gene encodes CDR1 SGHVS and CDR2 FQNEAQ. The CDR3 runs to 12 residues. The CDR3 region is CASSSLGNTIYF. DNA of the CDR3: TGTGCCAGCAGCTCCTTGGGAAACACCATATATTTT.

This clone was counted a few times. V gene TRBV29-1 combines with J gene TRBJ1-2; TRBD1 agrees at 8 bases. The length of the CDR3 is 13 residues. Per germline, CDR1 SQVTM and CDR2 ANQGSEA. After removal of 7 bases from V and 3 bases from J, the junction contained 7 bases not matched to a gene. The CDR3 sequence: CSAGQGLDYGYTF. CDR3 coding DNA: TGCAGCGCAGGACAGGGTCTGGACTATGGCTACACCTTC.

This clone was observed many times. The rearrangement uses TRBV6-2 or TRBV6-3 and TRBJ2-7; 7 bases fit TRBD1. J lost 3 bases, V lost 6 bases, and 5 bases had no gene match. This CDR3 is 13 amino acids long. Germline V CDR1 and CDR2: MNHEY, SVGEGT. For the CDR3, the DNA is TGTGCCAGCAGCACGACAGGGAGCTACGAGCAGTACTTC. The encoded protein is CASSTTGSYEQYF.

This clone has a count of ten or more. The V and J genes are TRBV7-8 and TRBJ1-2; D might be TRBD1 (6 bases). The CDR3 spans 14 residues. CDR1 is SGHVS, CDR2 FQNEAQ, per germline. Trimming removed 5 bases from V and 0 bases from J, with 10 bases in between. As DNA, the CDR3 is TGTGCCAGCAGCGCAACAGGGTCTAACTATGGCTACACCTTC. It encodes CASSATGSNYGYTF. The full variable domain, rest sourced from reference TRBV7-8 and TRBJ1-2, is GAGVSQSPRYKVAKRGQDVALRCDPISGHVSLFWYQQALGQGPEFLTYFQNEAQLDKSGLPSDRFFAERPEGSVSTLKIQRTQQEDSAVYLCASSATGSNYGYTFGSGTRLTVV.

This chain connects TRBV12-3 or TRBV12-4 to TRBJ2-3; D may be TRBD2 (7 bases). The CDR3 has 15 residues. Trimming stripped 3 bases from V and 4 bases from J, with 14 bases between. The CDR3 coding sequence is TGTGCCAGCAGTTTTTTTTGGGGGGGCGCAGATACGCAGTATTTT. As protein: CASSFFWGGADTQYF.